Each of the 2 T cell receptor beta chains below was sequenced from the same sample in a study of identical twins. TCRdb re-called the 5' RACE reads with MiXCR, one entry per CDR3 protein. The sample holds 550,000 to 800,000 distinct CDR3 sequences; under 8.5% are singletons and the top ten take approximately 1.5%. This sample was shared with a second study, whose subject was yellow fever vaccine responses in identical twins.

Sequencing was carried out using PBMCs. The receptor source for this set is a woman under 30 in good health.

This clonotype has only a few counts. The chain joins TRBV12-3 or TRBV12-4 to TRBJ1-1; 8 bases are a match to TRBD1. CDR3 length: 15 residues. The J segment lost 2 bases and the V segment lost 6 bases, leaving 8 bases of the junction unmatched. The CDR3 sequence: CASRSRTGKNTEAFF. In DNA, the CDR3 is TGTGCCAGCAGGAGCCGGACAGGGAAAAACACTGAAGCTTTCTTT.

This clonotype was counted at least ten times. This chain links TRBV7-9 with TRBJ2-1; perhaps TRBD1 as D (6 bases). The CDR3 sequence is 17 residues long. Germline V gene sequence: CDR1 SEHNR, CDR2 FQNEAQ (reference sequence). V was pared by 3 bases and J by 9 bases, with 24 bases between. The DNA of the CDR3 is TGTGCCAGCAGCTTGCTGATCCCTAACGGCCCCAGGGGTGAGCAGTTCTTC. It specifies CASSLLIPNGPRGEQFF.